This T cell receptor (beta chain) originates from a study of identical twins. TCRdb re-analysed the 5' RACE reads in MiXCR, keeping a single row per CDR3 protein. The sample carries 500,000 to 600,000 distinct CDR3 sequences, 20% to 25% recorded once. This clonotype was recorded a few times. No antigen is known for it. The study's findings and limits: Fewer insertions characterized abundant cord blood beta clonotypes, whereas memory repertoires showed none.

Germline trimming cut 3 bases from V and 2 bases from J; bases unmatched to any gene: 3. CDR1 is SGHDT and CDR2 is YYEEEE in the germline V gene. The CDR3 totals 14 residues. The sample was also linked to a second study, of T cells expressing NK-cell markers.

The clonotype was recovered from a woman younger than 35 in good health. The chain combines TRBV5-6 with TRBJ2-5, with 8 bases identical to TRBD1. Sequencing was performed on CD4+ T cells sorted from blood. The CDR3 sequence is CASSSGGGQETQYF. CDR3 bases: TGTGCCAGCAGCTCAGGGGGCGGTCAAGAGACCCAGTACTTC.